This T cell receptor beta chain was profiled in a study of neoadjuvant nivolumab and ipilimumab in lung cancer. Generated by immunoSEQ multiplex PCR, the TCRdb table keeps only in-frame clones and is missing some. Here the sample spans over 7,000 clones, around 82% being singletons. V dropped 4 bases and J dropped 10; count of bases not matched to a gene: 8. CDR1 and CDR2 from the germline V gene are SGHRS and YFSETQ. CDR3 length: 15 residues. The rearrangement links TRBV5-1 to TRBJ1-6; 10 bases map to TRBD1. The sequenced sample was tumor tissue, obtained after neoadjuvant nivolumab, alone or with ipilimumab, at or shortly before surgery. This receptor was identified in an adult with non-small cell lung cancer. The DNA of the CDR3 is TGCGCCAGCAGCCGGCAGACAGGGGGCCAGTCACCCCTCCACTTT. Its protein product is CASSRQTGGQSPLHF. Looking up the rest from reference TRBV5-1 and TRBJ1-6 gives the full variable domain: KAGVTQTPRYLIKTRGQQVTLSCSPISGHRSVSWYQQTPGQGLQFLFEYFSETQRNKGNFPGRFSGRQFSNSRSEMNVSTLELGDSALYLCASSRQTGGQSPLHFGNGTRLTVT.